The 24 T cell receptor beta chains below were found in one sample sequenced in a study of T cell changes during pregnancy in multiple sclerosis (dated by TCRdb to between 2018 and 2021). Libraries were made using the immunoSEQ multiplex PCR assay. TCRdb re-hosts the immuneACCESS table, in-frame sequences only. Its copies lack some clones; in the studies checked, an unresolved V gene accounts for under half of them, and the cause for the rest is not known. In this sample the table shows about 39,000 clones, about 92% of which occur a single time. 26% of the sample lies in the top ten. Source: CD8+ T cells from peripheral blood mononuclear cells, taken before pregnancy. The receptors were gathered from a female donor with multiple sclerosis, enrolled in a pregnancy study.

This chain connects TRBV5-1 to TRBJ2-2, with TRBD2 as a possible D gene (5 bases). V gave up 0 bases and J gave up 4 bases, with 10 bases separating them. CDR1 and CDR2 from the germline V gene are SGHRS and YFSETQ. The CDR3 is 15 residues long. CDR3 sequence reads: CASSLELGGTGELFF. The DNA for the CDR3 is TGCGCCAGCAGCTTGGAACTAGGAGGCACCGGGGAGCTGTTTTTT.

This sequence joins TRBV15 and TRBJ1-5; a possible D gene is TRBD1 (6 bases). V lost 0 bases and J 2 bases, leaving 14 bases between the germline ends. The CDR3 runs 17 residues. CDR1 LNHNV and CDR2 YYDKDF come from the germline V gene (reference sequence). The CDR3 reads CATSRDRQVVGNQPQHF. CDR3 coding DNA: TGTGCCACCAGCAGAGACAGACAGGTTGTTGGCAATCAGCCCCAGCATTTT.

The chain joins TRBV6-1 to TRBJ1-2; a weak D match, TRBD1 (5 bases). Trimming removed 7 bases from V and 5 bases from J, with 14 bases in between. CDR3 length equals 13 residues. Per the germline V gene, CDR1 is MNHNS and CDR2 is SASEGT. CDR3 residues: CASIGDWPYGYTF. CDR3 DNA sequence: TGTGCCAGCATAGGGGATTGGCCATATGGCTACACCTTC.

CDR3 sequence (DNA): TGTGCCAGTCTCCGAGGGGGCGCAGCTTTCTTT. Translated, it gives CASLRGGAAFF. V is TRBV19 and J is TRBJ1-1; 7 bases match TRBD1. From germline, CDR1 is LNHDA and CDR2 SQIVND (reference sequence). CDR3 length: 11 amino acids. V was pared by 8 bases and J by 10 bases, with 7 bases of the junction left unmatched.

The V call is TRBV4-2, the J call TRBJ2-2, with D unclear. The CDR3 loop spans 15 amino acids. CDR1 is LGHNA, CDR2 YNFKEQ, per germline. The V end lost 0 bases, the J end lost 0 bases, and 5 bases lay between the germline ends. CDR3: CASSQERANTGELFF. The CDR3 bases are TGTGCCAGCAGCCAAGAACGGGCGAACACCGGGGAGCTGTTTTTT.

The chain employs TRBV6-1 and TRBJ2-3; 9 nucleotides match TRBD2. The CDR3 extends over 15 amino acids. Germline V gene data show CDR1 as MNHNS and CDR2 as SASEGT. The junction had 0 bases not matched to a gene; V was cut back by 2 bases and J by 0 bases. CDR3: CASSELAGSTDTQYF. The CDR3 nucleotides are TGTGCCAGCAGTGAACTAGCGGGGAGCACAGATACGCAGTATTTT.

CDR3 sequence: CASSYYRGGSGYTF. CDR3 sequence (DNA): TGTGCCAGCAGTTACTACAGGGGGGGGTCTGGCTACACCTTC. The J gene is TRBJ1-2, the V gene TRBV6-5; 8 bases are shared with TRBD1. The germline CDR1 and CDR2 sequences are MNHEY and SVGAGI. V lost 1 base and J lost 7; bases outside the gene matches: 5. The CDR3 is 14 residues long.

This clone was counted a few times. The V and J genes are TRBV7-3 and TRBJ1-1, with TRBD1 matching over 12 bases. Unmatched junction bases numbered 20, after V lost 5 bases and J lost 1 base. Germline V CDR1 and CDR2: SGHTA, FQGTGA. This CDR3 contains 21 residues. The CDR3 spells CASSAYPPRPGQGAKNTEAFF. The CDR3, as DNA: TGTGCCAGCAGCGCATACCCCCCCCGACCGGGACAGGGGGCAAAGAACACTGAAGCTTTCTTT.

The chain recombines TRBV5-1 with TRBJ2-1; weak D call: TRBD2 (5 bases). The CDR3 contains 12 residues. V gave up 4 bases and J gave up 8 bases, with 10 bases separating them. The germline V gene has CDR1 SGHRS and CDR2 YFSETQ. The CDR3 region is CASSGSSYEQFF. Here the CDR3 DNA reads TGCGCCAGCAGCGGGAGTAGCTATGAGCAGTTCTTC.

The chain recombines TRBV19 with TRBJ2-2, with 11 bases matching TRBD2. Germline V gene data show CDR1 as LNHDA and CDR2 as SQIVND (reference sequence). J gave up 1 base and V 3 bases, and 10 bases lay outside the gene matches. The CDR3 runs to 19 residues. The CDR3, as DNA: TGTGCCAGTAGTATTCAACTAGCGGGAGTTGGTAAGAACACCGGGGAGCTGTTTTTT. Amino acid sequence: CASSIQLAGVGKNTGELFF.

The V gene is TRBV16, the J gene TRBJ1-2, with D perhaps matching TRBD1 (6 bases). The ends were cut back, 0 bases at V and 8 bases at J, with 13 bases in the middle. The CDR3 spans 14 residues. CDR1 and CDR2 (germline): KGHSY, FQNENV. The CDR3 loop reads CASSQSLQGSGYTF. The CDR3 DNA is TGTGCCAGCAGCCAATCTTTACAGGGAAGCGGCTACACCTTC.

CDR3 sequence (DNA): TGTGCCAGCAGCCAAGGGCCAGCGGGAGGTCAATCGAGGGATGAGCAGTTCTTC. This codes for CASSQGPAGGQSRDEQFF. The rearrangement joins TRBV14 to TRBJ2-1, with TRBD2 identical over 9 bases. After removal of 1 base from V and 8 bases from J, the junction contained 15 bases not matched to a gene. The length of the CDR3 is 18 residues. Germline V lookup: CDR1 SGHDN, CDR2 FVKESK. The variable domain in full, with the rest retrieved from reference TRBV14 and TRBJ2-1, is EAGVTQFPSHSVIEKGQTVTLRCDPISGHDNLYWYRRVMGKEIKFLLHFVKESKQDESGMPNNRFLAERTGGTYSTLKVQPAELEDSGVYFCASSQGPAGGQSRDEQFFGPGTRLTVL.

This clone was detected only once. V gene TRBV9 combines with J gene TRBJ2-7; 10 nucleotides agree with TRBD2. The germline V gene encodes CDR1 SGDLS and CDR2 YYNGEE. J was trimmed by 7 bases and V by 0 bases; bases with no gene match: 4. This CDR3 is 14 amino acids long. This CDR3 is CASSVEAGGREQYF. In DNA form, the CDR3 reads TGTGCCAGCAGCGTAGAAGCGGGGGGGCGGGAGCAGTACTTC. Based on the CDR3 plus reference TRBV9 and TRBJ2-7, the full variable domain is DSGVTQTPKHLITATGQRVTLRCSPRSGDLSVYWYQQSLDQGLQFLIQYYNGEERAKGNILERFSAQQFPDLHSELNLSSLELGDSALYFCASSVEAGGREQYFGPGTRLTVT.

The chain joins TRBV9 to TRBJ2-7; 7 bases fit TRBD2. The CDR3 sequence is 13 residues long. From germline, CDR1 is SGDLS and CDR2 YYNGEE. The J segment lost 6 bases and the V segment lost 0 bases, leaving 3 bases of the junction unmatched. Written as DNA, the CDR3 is TGTGCCAGCAGCGTAGCTGGCGGGAGCGAGCAGTACTTC. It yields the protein CASSVAGGSEQYF.

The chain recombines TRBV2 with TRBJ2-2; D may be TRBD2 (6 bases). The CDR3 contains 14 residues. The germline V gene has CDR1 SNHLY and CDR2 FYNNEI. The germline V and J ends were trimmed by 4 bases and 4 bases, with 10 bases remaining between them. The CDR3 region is CASSGLSGTGELFF. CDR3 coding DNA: TGTGCCAGCAGTGGACTTAGCGGCACCGGGGAGCTGTTTTTT.

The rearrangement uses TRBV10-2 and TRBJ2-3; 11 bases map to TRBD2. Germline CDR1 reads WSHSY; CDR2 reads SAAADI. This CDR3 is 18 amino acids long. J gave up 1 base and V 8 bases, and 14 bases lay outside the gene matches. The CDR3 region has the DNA TGCGCCAGCCTCACTACTAGCGGGAGTGAAGTCGGCACAGATACGCAGTATTTT. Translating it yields CASLTTSGSEVGTDTQYF.

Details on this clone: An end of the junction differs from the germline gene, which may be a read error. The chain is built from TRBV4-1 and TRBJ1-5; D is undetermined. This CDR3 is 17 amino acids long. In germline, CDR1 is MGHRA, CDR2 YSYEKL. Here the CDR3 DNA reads TGCGCCAGCAGCCAAGATTCGGGAGGGTTTAGCGATCAGCCCCAGCATTTT. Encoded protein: CASSQDSGGFSDQPQHF.

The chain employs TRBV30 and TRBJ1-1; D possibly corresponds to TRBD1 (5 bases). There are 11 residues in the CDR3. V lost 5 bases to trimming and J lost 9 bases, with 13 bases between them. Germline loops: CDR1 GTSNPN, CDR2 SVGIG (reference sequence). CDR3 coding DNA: TGTGCCTGGGGGGGGGTAACCCAAGCTTTCTTT. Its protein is CAWGGVTQAFF. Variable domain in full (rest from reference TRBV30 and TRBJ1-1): SQTIHQWPATLVQPVGSPLSLECTVEGTSNPNLYWYRQAAGRGLQLLFYSVGIGQISSEVPQNLSASRPQDRQFILSSKKLLLSDSGFYLCAWGGVTQAFFGQGTRLTVV.

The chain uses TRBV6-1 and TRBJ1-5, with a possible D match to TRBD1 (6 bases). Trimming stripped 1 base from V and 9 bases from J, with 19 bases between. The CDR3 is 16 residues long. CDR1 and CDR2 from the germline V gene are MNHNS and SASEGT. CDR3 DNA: TGTGCCAGCAGTGAAGAGACAGGTTATCCCGAGGGGCCCCAGCATTTT. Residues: CASSEETGYPEGPQHF.

The CDR3 protein is CASRSGNTEAFF. CDR3 coding DNA: TGCGCCAGCAGGAGTGGGAACACTGAAGCTTTCTTT. The rearrangement uses TRBV5-1 and TRBJ1-1; D uncertain. CDR1 is SGHRS and CDR2 is YFSETQ in the germline V gene. V was shortened by 5 bases and J by 1 base, with 6 bases between the two germline ends. The CDR3 runs 12 residues.

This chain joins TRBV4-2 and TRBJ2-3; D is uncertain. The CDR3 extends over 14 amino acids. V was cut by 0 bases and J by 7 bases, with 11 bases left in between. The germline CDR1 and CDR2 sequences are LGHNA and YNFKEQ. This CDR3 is CASSQEGSDHTQYF. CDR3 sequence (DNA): TGTGCCAGCAGCCAAGAAGGCAGCGATCATACGCAGTATTTT.

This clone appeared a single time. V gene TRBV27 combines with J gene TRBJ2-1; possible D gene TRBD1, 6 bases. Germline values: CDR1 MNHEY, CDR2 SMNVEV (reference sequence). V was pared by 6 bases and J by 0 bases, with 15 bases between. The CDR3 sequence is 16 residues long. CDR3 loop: CASSRGTPLSYNEQFF. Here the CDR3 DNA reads TGTGCCAGCAGCCGAGGGACACCCCTCTCCTACAATGAGCAGTTCTTC.

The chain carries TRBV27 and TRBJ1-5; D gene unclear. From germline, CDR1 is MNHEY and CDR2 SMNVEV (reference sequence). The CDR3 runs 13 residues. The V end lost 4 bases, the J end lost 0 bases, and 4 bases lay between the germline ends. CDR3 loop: CASSSYSNQPQHF. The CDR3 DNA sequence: TGTGCCAGCAGTTCTTATAGCAATCAGCCCCAGCATTTT.

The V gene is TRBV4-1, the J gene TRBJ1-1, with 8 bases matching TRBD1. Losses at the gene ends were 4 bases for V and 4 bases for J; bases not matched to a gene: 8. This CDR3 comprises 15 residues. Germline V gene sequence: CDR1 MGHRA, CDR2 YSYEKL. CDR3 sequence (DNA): TGCGCCAGCAGCCTTTCAGGGGGCATTAGCACTGAAGCTTTCTTT. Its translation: CASSLSGGISTEAFF.